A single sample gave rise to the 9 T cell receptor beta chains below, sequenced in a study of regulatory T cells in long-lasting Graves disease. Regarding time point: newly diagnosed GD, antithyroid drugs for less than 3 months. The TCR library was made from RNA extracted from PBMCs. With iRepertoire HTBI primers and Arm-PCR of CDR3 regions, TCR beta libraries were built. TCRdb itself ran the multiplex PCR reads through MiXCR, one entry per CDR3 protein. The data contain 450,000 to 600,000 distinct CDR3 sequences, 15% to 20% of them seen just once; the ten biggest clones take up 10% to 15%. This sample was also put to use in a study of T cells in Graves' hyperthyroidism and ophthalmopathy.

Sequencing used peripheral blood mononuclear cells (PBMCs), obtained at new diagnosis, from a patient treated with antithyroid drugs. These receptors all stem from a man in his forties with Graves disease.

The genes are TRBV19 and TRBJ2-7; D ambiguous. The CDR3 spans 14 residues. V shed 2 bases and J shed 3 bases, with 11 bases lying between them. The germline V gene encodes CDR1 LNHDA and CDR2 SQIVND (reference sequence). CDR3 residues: CASSISVGGYEQYF. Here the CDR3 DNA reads TGTGCCAGTAGTATATCGGTTGGCGGCTACGAGCAGTACTTC.

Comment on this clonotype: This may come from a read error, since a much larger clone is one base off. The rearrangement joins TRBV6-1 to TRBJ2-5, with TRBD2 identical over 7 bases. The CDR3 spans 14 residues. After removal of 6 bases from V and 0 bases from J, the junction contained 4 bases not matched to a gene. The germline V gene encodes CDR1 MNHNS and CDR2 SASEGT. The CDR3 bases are TGTGCCAGCAGCCGAGCGGGGTACCAAGAGACCCAGTACTTC. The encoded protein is CASSRAGYQETQYF.

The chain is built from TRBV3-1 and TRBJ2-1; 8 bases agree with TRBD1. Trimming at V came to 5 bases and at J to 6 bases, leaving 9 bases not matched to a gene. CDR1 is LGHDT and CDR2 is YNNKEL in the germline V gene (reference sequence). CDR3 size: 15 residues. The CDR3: CASSLRQGSRNEQFF. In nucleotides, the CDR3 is TGTGCCAGCAGCTTGAGACAGGGGAGCCGCAATGAGCAGTTCTTC.

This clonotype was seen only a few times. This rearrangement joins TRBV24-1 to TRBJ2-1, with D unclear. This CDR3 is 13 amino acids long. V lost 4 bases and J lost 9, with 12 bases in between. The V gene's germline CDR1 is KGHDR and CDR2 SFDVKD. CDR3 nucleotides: TGTGCCACCAGTGACCCAAACATTCGTGAGCAGTTCTTC. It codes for CATSDPNIREQFF.

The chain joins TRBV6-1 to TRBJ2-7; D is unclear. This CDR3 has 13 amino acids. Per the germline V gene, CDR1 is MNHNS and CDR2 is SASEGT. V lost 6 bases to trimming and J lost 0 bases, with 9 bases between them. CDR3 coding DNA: TGTGCCAGCAGCCACGGGTTCTCCTACGAGCAGTACTTC. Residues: CASSHGFSYEQYF.

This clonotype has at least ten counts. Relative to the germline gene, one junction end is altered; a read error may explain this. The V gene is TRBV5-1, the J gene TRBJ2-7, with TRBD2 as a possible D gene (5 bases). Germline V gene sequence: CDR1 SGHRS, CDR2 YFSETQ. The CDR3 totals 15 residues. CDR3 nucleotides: TGTGCCAGCAGCCCCAGGACTGGCGACTCCTACGAGCAGTACTTC. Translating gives CASSPRTGDSYEQYF. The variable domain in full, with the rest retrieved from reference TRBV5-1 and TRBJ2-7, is KAGVTQTPRYLIKTRGQQVTLSCSPISGHRSVSWYQQTPGQGLQFLFEYFSETQRNKGNFPGRFSGRQFSNSRSEMNVSTLELGDSALYLCASSPRTGDSYEQYFGPGTRLTVT.

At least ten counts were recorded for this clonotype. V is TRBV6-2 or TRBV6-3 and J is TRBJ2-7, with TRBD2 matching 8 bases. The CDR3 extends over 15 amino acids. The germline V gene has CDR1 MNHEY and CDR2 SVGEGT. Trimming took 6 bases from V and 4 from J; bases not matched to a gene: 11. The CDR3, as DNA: TGTGCCAGCAGCGCTACTAGCGGACCTTCGTACGAGCAGTACTTC. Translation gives CASSATSGPSYEQYF.

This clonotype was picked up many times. CDR3 region: CAWSVGPEAFF. In nucleotides, the CDR3 is TGTGCCTGGAGTGTTGGACCTGAAGCTTTCTTT. The V call is TRBV30, the J call TRBJ1-1, with D unresolved. Germline V gene data show CDR1 as GTSNPN and CDR2 as SVGIG (reference sequence). There are 11 residues in the CDR3. Trimming removed 0 bases at V and 6 bases at J, with 5 bases between.

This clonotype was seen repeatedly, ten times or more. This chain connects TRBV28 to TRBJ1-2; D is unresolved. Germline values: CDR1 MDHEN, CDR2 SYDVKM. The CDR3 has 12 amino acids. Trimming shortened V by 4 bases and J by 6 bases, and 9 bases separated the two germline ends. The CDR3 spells CASSSPYDGYTF. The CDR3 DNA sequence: TGTGCCAGCAGTTCCCCTTACGATGGCTACACCTTC.